This TCR beta chain originates from a study of siplizumab effects on memory and regulatory T cells (dated by TCRdb to about 2019). With regard to the full study: Across about 8 responder-stimulator pairs, mixed lymphocyte reactions were run in pairs, roughly 1 with siplizumab at 0.8 to 1 ug/mL and roughly 1 without drug. The study looked at the effect of siplizumab, an anti-CD2 antibody, on alloreactive T-cell subsets in allogeneic mixed lymphocyte reactions made from human PBMCs.

This clone counts as medium-sized (0.01 to 0.1%). Its antigen is not yet known. Base qualities were left out, and no much larger clone turns up one base away. Based on the germline V gene, the CDR1 and CDR2 sequences are SGHTS and YDEGEE. The CDR3 contains 15 residues, cysteine and phenylalanine counted. Only the CDR3 part of the read is kept: 45 bases, read in frame from the first base. Here V drops 3 bases and J drops 2 bases, and the junction holds 4 bases not matched to any gene. Broad study findings and their caveats: Of the alloreactive CD4+ clones that could be mapped, the Treg-derived share averaged approximately 67% with siplizumab compared with approximately 25% in control reactions. A naive or memory phenotype could not be assigned to roughly 75-96% of proliferating CD4+ or CD8+ clones. Siplizumab significantly reduced the cumulative frequency of alloreactive sequences traceable to unstimulated CD4+ memory T cells. Whether proliferating Tregs from siplizumab cultures were suppressive was not functionally confirmed. Because sequences below about 10^-5 frequency were poorly captured, only a minor fraction of alloreactive clones could be mapped to unstimulated subsets. Compared with memory T cells, unstimulated naive T cells appeared more diverse, and naive cells seemed to make a substantial contribution to the alloresponse.

The library was prepared using the immunoSEQ multiplex PCR assay. The deep sequencing platform assayed about 10^5 TCR templates per sample. Genomic DNA extracted from sorted T cells was used for TCRbeta CDR3 sequencing. The original pipeline was this. The R programming language was used for clonal analysis of the TCRbeta CDR3 data. Comparing unstimulated samples against CFSE-low samples taken after the reaction was how alloreactive CD4+ and CD8+ clones were defined. Alloreactive CD4+ clones were assigned to regulatory or non-regulatory origin by matching sequences to sorted unstimulated Treg and non-Treg repertoires. TCRdb mirrors the immuneACCESS table, restricted to in-frame sequences. Some clones are absent from its copies; in checked studies, under half trace to an unresolved V gene, and the reason for the others is unknown. Clonal size and the V and J genes are those of that table, whereas D and trimming came from the DNA. The table for this sample lists 17,000 or so clones; more than 35% of them were counted only once. The top ten clonotypes cover under 5% of the sample.

Mixed lymphocyte reaction cells were cocultured at 37°C for roughly six days. After responder PBMCs were labelled with CFSE and stimulator PBMCs with Violet Dye, the two populations were combined at a 1:1 ratio. Sorted unstimulated T cells, along with proliferating T cells recovered from mixed lymphocyte reactions, underwent TCRbeta CDR3 sequencing. Fresh whole blood from approximately ten HLA-typed healthy donors was used to isolate PBMCs. After the mixed lymphocyte reaction, proliferating CFSE-low responder T cells were FACS-sorted for TCR sequencing. The sequence links TRBV5-8 to TRBJ1-5, with TRBD1 matching 8 junction bases. This TCR was sampled from a human donor in good health; the cells came from an allogeneic mixed lymphocyte reaction. Material: CFSE-low (dividing) CD4+ T cells sorted from an allogeneic mixed lymphocyte reaction. The CDR3 reads CASSSRGQGNQPQHF. The nucleotide sequence reads TGTGCCAGCAGCTCCAGGGGACAGGGCAATCAGCCCCAGCATTTT.